This T cell receptor beta chain was identified during a study of shared clonotypes between healthy human individuals. V lost 5 bases, J lost 1 base, and 8 bases lay in between. This CDR3 is 13 amino acids long. The germline V gene has CDR1 LNHDA and CDR2 SQIVND (reference sequence). Only in-frame clones appear in the TCRdb table, and some are missing; sequencing was by immunoSEQ multiplex PCR. The repertoire holds around 500,000 clones, around 75% seen once, with less than 15% in the top ten. This clone was seen just once. This TCR was sampled from a woman aged 40 to 50 in good health. Some clones in this sample may be carry-over from other donors' samples. The sequenced material came from PBMCs. The V and J genes are TRBV19 and TRBJ1-1; D gene unclear. As DNA, the CDR3 is TGTGCCAGTAGTGCGGGTGGGAACACTGAAGCTTTCTTT. It encodes CASSAGGNTEAFF. Together with reference TRBV19 and TRBJ1-1, the CDR3 gives the full variable domain: DGGITQSPKYLFRKEGQNVTLSCEQNLNHDAMYWYRQDPGQGLRLIYYSQIVNDFQKGDIAEGYSVSREKKESFPLTVTSAQKNPTAFYLCASSAGGNTEAFFGQGTRLTVV.